Presented here are 3 T cell receptor beta chains from one specimen sequenced in a study of blood T cell repertoires in COVID-19. Clones were sequenced by immunoSEQ multiplex PCR, and TCRdb holds only the in-frame ones, with some missing. Of 350,000 to 450,000 clones listed, more than 85% were seen once; the top ten hold about 0.78%. The specimen sequenced was PBMCs or T cells enriched from blood (not recorded which). These receptors came from a woman aged 40 to 50 who had been exposed to COVID-19.

The CDR3 DNA is TGTGCCAGCAGCCAAGATGCCCAGCGGTACAATGAGCAGTTCTTC. As protein: CASSQDAQRYNEQFF. The chain has TRBV14 and TRBJ2-1, with D possibly being TRBD2 (5 bases). Germline CDR1 SGHDN, CDR2 FVKESK. V was trimmed by 0 bases and J by 4 bases, leaving 10 bases between them. The CDR3 totals 15 residues. The full variable domain, completed using reference TRBV14 and TRBJ2-1, is EAGVTQFPSHSVIEKGQTVTLRCDPISGHDNLYWYRRVMGKEIKFLLHFVKESKQDESGMPNNRFLAERTGGTYSTLKVQPAELEDSGVYFCASSQDAQRYNEQFFGPGTRLTVL.

V is TRBV9 and J is TRBJ2-3, with 7 bases fitting TRBD2. V was pared by 3 bases and J by 4 bases, with 8 bases of the junction left unmatched. CDR1 and CDR2 from the germline V gene are SGDLS and YYNGEE. The CDR3 sequence is 15 residues long. CDR3 coding DNA: TGTGCCAGCAGCGCGTGGGGGGGATCCGCAGATACGCAGTATTTT. Translating it yields CASSAWGGSADTQYF. The variable domain in full, with the rest retrieved from reference TRBV9 and TRBJ2-3, is DSGVTQTPKHLITATGQRVTLRCSPRSGDLSVYWYQQSLDQGLQFLIQYYNGEERAKGNILERFSAQQFPDLHSELNLSSLELGDSALYFCASSAWGGSADTQYFGPGTRLTVL.

In DNA, the CDR3 is TGTGCCAGCAGCACTAGCGGGGGGGCCGATGAGCAGTTCTTC. Encoded protein: CASSTSGGADEQFF. The chain links TRBV7-9 to TRBJ2-1; 13 bases line up with TRBD2. After removal of 5 bases from V and 8 bases from J, the junction contained 3 bases not matched to a gene. The CDR3 is 14 residues long. The germline V gene encodes CDR1 SEHNR and CDR2 FQNEAQ (reference sequence).